The 29 T cell receptor beta chains below were found in one sample sequenced in a study of CD8 T cells in Susac syndrome. Random-hexamer reverse transcription was applied to roughly 0.5 to 1 ug RNA. From the immunoSEQ multiplex PCR reads, TCRdb called clonotypes with MiXCR, one entry per CDR3 protein. The repertoire holds tens of thousands of distinct CDR3 sequences, with roughly 95% as singletons. The sequenced sample was CD4+ T cells from PBMCs. Receptors were obtained from a human donor with multiple sclerosis.

The V call is TRBV11-2, the J call TRBJ2-3; D is possibly TRBD1 (6 bases). The CDR3 loop spans 15 amino acids. With 5 bases removed from V and 2 bases from J, the gap between germline ends came to 14 bases. Germline V gene data show CDR1 as SGHAT and CDR2 as FQNNGV. CDR3: CASSPRRGNTDTQYF. In DNA, the CDR3 is TGTGCCAGCAGCCCGCGCAGGGGAAACACAGATACGCAGTATTTT.

The genes are TRBV5-1 and TRBJ1-2, with unresolved D. The CDR3 runs to 14 residues. Germline CDR1 reads SGHRS; CDR2 reads YFSETQ. The V end lost 4 bases, the J end lost 0 bases, and 10 bases lay between the germline ends. This CDR3 reads CASSLVSPNYGYTF. The CDR3 region has the DNA TGCGCCAGCAGCCTGGTTTCCCCTAACTATGGCTACACCTTC.

V and J are TRBV2 and TRBJ2-5; D perhaps matches TRBD1 (5 bases). The CDR3 length is 14 residues. Trimming pared 3 bases from V and 5 bases from J, leaving 13 bases between. Germline V gene lookup returns CDR1 SNHLY and CDR2 FYNNEI. CDR3 DNA: TGTGCCAGCAGTGATAGCAGGGCTGTGGAGACCCAGTACTTC. Translating gives CASSDSRAVETQYF.

The genes are TRBV29-1 and TRBJ2-5, with TRBD2 matching 9 bases. The CDR3 is made up of 15 amino acids. V was clipped by 6 bases and J by 5 bases; unmatched bases: 13. CDR1 SQVTM and CDR2 ANQGSEA come from the germline V gene. The CDR3 region has the DNA TGCAGCGTCCCGGGGCGGGGGGGCCGCGATGAGACCCAGTACTTC. Its translation: CSVPGRGGRDETQYF.

This clonotype was seen a few times. V usage is TRBV5-1 and J usage is TRBJ2-6, with 8 bases matching TRBD1. V was clipped by 5 bases and J by 1 base; unmatched bases: 11. CDR3 length equals 18 residues. Germline lookup yields CDR1 SGHRS and CDR2 YFSETQ. DNA of the CDR3: TGCGCCAGCAGAAGAGGGGGACAGGTCAGATCTGGGGCCAACGTCCTGACTTTC. Its protein product is CASRRGGQVRSGANVLTF.

V and J are TRBV5-1 and TRBJ1-1, with D maybe TRBD1 (5 bases). CDR1 is SGHRS, CDR2 YFSETQ, per germline. V lost 4 bases and J 1 base, leaving 8 bases between the germline ends. CDR3 length: 13 amino acids. In DNA, the CDR3 is TGCGCCAGCAGCCAAGGACAGAACACTGAAGCTTTCTTT. It codes for CASSQGQNTEAFF.

The genes are TRBV6-2 or TRBV6-3 and TRBJ1-5; TRBD1 is a possible D gene (5 bases). Germline V CDR1 and CDR2: MNHEY, SVGEGT. The V end was cut by 8 bases, the J end by 6 bases, with 11 bases between. CDR3 size: 12 residues. CDR3 loop: CASGIQAQPQHF. CDR3 nucleotide sequence: TGTGCCAGCGGAATACAGGCTCAGCCCCAGCATTTT.

V and J are TRBV7-2 and TRBJ2-1; D is uncertain. V shed 3 bases and J shed 7 bases, with 10 bases lying between them. CDR1 is SGHTA, CDR2 FQGNSA, per germline. There are 13 residues in the CDR3. As DNA, the CDR3 is TGTGCCAGCAGCTTCAATCCCGGGAATGAGCAGTTCTTC. Translated, it gives CASSFNPGNEQFF.

This clonotype has just one count. The chain employs TRBV7-2 and TRBJ2-7; weak D call: TRBD2 (6 bases). The CDR3 has 13 residues. Trimming cost V 5 bases and J 3 bases, with 11 bases left between them. Per the germline V gene, CDR1 is SGHTA and CDR2 is FQGNSA. The CDR3, as DNA: TGTGCCAGCAGCCCAGATAGCGGCTACGAGCAGTACTTC. This translates into CASSPDSGYEQYF.

The chain couples TRBV2 to TRBJ2-1, with unresolved D. This CDR3 spans 11 amino acids. Trimming took 7 bases from V and 12 from J, leaving 13 bases between them. The V gene's germline CDR1 is SNHLY and CDR2 FYNNEI. The CDR3 sequence: CASNLDDGQFF. DNA for the CDR3: TGTGCCAGCAATCTGGACGACGGGCAGTTCTTC. Drawing the rest from reference TRBV2 and TRBJ2-1, the complete variable domain is EPEVTQTPSHQVTQMGQEVILRCVPISNHLYFYWYRQILGQKVEFLVSFYNNEISEKSEIFDDQFSVERPDGSNFTLKIRSTKLEDSAMYFCASNLDDGQFFGPGTRLTVL.

This sequence joins TRBV4-1 and TRBJ1-3; D gene ambiguous. Trimming stripped 1 base from V and 6 bases from J, with 13 bases between. The CDR3 has 15 amino acids. Germline CDR1 and CDR2: MGHRA and YSYEKL. This CDR3 is CASSQAENMENTIYF. CDR3 in DNA: TGCGCCAGCAGCCAAGCAGAGAATATGGAAAACACCATATATTTT.

V is TRBV7-9 and J is TRBJ2-7; unclear D gene. Germline CDR1 is SEHNR and CDR2 is FQNEAQ (reference sequence). Trimming removed 1 base from V and 5 bases from J, with 9 bases in between. This CDR3 has 13 amino acids. The CDR3 here is CASSLVSSHEQYF. DNA of the CDR3: TGTGCCAGCAGCTTAGTCTCCTCACACGAGCAGTACTTC.

The V gene is TRBV12-3 or TRBV12-4, the J gene TRBJ2-3, with TRBD1 matching over 8 bases. The CDR3 has 13 amino acids. V shed 7 bases and J 9 bases; nucleotides not matched to a gene: 9. For the CDR3, the DNA is TGTGCCAGCATAGCAGGGGGCGCCGGAACGCAGTATTTT. It codes for CASIAGGAGTQYF.

The chain combines TRBV7-9 with TRBJ2-7; 8 bases are shared with TRBD1. Germline lookup yields CDR1 SEHNR and CDR2 FQNEAQ (reference sequence). With V trimmed by 6 bases and J by 5 bases, 9 bases remained unmatched. The CDR3 covers 14 residues. CDR3 sequence (DNA): TGTGCCAGCAGTAATGTGGGACAGGAAAACGAGCAGTACTTC. Encoded protein: CASSNVGQENEQYF.

The genes are TRBV29-1 and TRBJ2-1, with D maybe TRBD1 (5 bases). CDR1 and CDR2 from the germline V gene are SQVTM and ANQGSEA. The length of the CDR3 is 14 residues. V lost 6 bases and J 4 bases, leaving 16 bases between the germline ends. The DNA for the CDR3 is TGCAGCGTCCAAAAGGGGCTGGCATACAATGAGCAGTTCTTC. Amino acids: CSVQKGLAYNEQFF.

The rearrangement joins TRBV25-1 to TRBJ1-1; D is unresolved. CDR3 length equals 12 residues. V lost 4 bases, J lost 6 bases, and 9 bases lay in between. Germline CDR1 and CDR2: MGHDK and SYGVNS. The DNA for the CDR3 is TGTGCCAGCAGTGGGGGTAGATCTGAAGCTTTCTTT. It translates to CASSGGRSEAFF.

In its sample, this clonotype was seen once. The genes are TRBV20-1 and TRBJ2-1; 8 bases line up with TRBD2. V was clipped by 5 bases and J by 8 bases; unmatched bases: 8. CDR1 DFQATT and CDR2 SNEGSKA come from the germline V gene (reference sequence). This CDR3 comprises 13 residues. The CDR3 is CSAPPSGGDEQFF. For the CDR3, the DNA is TGCAGTGCTCCACCGAGCGGGGGTGATGAGCAGTTCTTC.

The chain carries TRBV3-1 and TRBJ2-1; possible D gene TRBD1, 6 bases. This CDR3 region has 14 residues. Trimming cost V 0 bases and J 9 bases, with 12 bases left between them. Germline V gene data show CDR1 as LGHDT and CDR2 as YNNKEL (reference sequence). The CDR3 nucleotides are TGTGCCAGCAGCCAAGACCGGGGACAAGCTGAGCAGTTCTTC. Its protein is CASSQDRGQAEQFF.

V is TRBV6-5 and J is TRBJ2-1; TRBD2 is a possible D gene (5 bases). The CDR3 extends over 15 amino acids. Trimming left V 0 bases short and J 9 bases short, with 15 bases between. CDR1 MNHEY and CDR2 SVGAGI come from the germline V gene. The CDR3 loop reads CASSYSRDMGVEQFF. The CDR3 DNA is TGTGCCAGCAGTTACTCGAGGGATATGGGCGTTGAGCAGTTCTTC.

The rearrangement joins TRBV5-8 to TRBJ2-7; the D gene is possibly TRBD2 (6 bases). Germline V gene lookup returns CDR1 SGHTS and CDR2 YDEGEE. Trimming cost V 0 bases and J 7 bases, with 20 bases left between them. The CDR3 is 16 amino acids. CDR3 in amino acids: CASSLADGLLGREQYF. CDR3 bases: TGTGCCAGCAGCTTGGCGGACGGACTCTTGGGGAGGGAGCAGTACTTC. Based on the CDR3 plus reference TRBV5-8 and TRBJ2-7, the full variable domain is EAGVTQSPTHLIKTRGQQATLRCSPISGHTSVYWYQQALGLGLQFLLWYDEGEERNRGNFPPRFSGRQFPNYSSELNVNALELEDSALYLCASSLADGLLGREQYFGPGTRLTVT.

V usage is TRBV4-2 and J usage is TRBJ2-2; D is uncertain. The germline gives CDR1 LGHNA, CDR2 YNFKEQ. V was trimmed by 1 base and J by 4 bases, leaving 1 base between them. The CDR3 covers 12 residues. CDR3 nucleotide sequence: TGTGCCAGCAGCCAAGTCACCGGGGAGCTGTTTTTT. Its translation is CASSQVTGELFF.

J is TRBJ2-5 and V is TRBV2; perhaps TRBD1 as D (6 bases). This CDR3 region has 13 residues. Trimming cost V 7 bases and J 4 bases, with 13 bases left between them. Germline values: CDR1 SNHLY, CDR2 FYNNEI. CDR3 amino acids: CASKGVRGETQYF. Here the CDR3 DNA reads TGTGCCAGCAAGGGGGTACGAGGAGAGACCCAGTACTTC.

In its sample, this clonotype was seen once. The V gene is TRBV20-1, the J gene TRBJ2-5, with 7 positions matching TRBD1. Germline V CDR1 and CDR2: DFQATT, SNEGSKA (reference sequence). This CDR3 spans 14 amino acids. The trim removed 5 bases at V and 5 bases at J, leaving 11 bases unmatched. The CDR3 spells CSAEQQGFGETQYF. In nucleotides, the CDR3 is TGCAGTGCTGAGCAACAGGGGTTCGGGGAGACCCAGTACTTC.

The chain recombines TRBV10-3 with TRBJ2-3; tentatively, D is TRBD2 (6 bases). Deletions cut 2 bases from V and 6 bases from J, with 21 bases between. CDR3 length: 17 amino acids. Germline values: CDR1 ENHRY, CDR2 SYGVKD. The CDR3 is CAISELTRGTFADTQYF. Written as DNA, the CDR3 is TGTGCCATCAGTGAGCTTACCCGGGGGACCTTCGCGGATACGCAGTATTTT.

The chain carries TRBV21-1 and TRBJ2-5; TRBD1, the table's D call, was not compared with the DNA. TRBV21-1 is a pseudogene. The CDR3 is made up of 15 amino acids. The CDR3 spells CASSSSGTGGKTQYF. The CDR3 region has the DNA TGTGCCAGCAGCAGCTCCGGGACAGGGGGAAAGACCCAGTACTTC.

V usage is TRBV19 and J usage is TRBJ2-6; 9 nucleotides line up with TRBD1. There are 16 residues in the CDR3. With 5 bases clipped from V and 2 bases from J, the junction kept 4 bases outside the gene matches. CDR1 and CDR2 (germline): LNHDA, SQIVND (reference sequence). The CDR3 loop is CASSRDRAAGANVLTF. The CDR3 bases are TGTGCCAGTAGTCGGGACAGGGCCGCTGGGGCCAACGTCCTGACTTTC.

The chain employs TRBV11-3 and TRBJ2-7; D gene unclear. Germline loops: CDR1 SGHNT, CDR2 YENEEA. V shed 5 bases and J shed 7 bases, with 9 bases lying between them. The CDR3 loop spans 11 amino acids. The CDR3 DNA reads as TGTGCCAGCAGCGCCGGCGGTGAGCAGTACTTC. Translation gives CASSAGGEQYF.

The chain joins TRBV30 to TRBJ1-6; D remains ambiguous. Between the trimmed V and J ends, which lost 2 bases and 9 bases, there was a span of 11 bases. In germline, CDR1 is GTSNPN, CDR2 SVGIG (reference sequence). The CDR3 is made up of 13 amino acids. The CDR3 DNA reads as TGTGCCTGGAGTTCTGAACTTAGTTCACCCCTCCACTTT. Translated, it gives CAWSSELSSPLHF.

The chain employs TRBV29-1 and TRBJ2-1; unclear D gene. CDR3 length: 13 residues. V was trimmed by 3 bases and J by 2 bases, leaving 8 bases between them. The germline V gene encodes CDR1 SQVTM and CDR2 ANQGSEA. Here the CDR3 DNA reads TGCAGCGTTGAGAAGGCAGCCTACAATGAGCAGTTCTTC. Protein product: CSVEKAAYNEQFF.